These T cell receptor beta chains were read from a single sample in a study of T cells expressing NK-cell markers. No DNA is given; TCRdb re-called the 5' RACE reads and lists each CDR3 protein once. Found here are about 390,000 distinct CDR3 sequences; the top ten clones hold around 11%. Sequencing used blood T cells: a sorted CD56 or NKG2C T cell subset, CD4+ or CD8+ T cells, or bulk PBMC T cells (not recorded which). Every receptor here comes from a woman between 45 and 65 years old in good health. Each CDR3 is given with its conserved first and last residue. Each record gives: V gene, J gene, CDR3 protein.

>TRBV29-1|TRBJ2-3
CSADRTDTQYF
>TRBV20-1|TRBJ1-1
CSARRGNSGTEAFF
>TRBV12-3/TRBV12-4|TRBJ2-3
CASSSLGLAGSDTQYF
>TRBV4-1|TRBJ2-3
CASSSGTRVTDTQYF
>TRBV6-1|TRBJ1-5
CASSLDRGNQPQHF
>TRBV27|TRBJ2-7
CASSPQGGQYEQYF
>TRBV10-3|TRBJ2-1
CAISESFTGLGFF
>TRBV2|TRBJ2-7
CASSGLVPLYEQYF
>TRBV3-1|TRBJ2-1
CASSQGSGRGVYEQFF
>TRBV13|TRBJ1-1
CASSPNGQGKTEAFF
>TRBV25-1|TRBJ2-1
CASRGGGNNEQFF
>TRBV27|TRBJ2-7
CASSFSGGPYEQYF
>TRBV11-3|TRBJ2-1
CASSRGILREGLNEQFF
>TRBV12-3/TRBV12-4|TRBJ1-1
CASVQRKMNTEAFF
>TRBV11-2|TRBJ2-5
CASSPRLAGGEETQYF
>TRBV20-1|TRBJ1-2
CSADFPQTDAYYGYTF
>TRBV30|TRBJ2-1
CAWSSGLNEQFF
>TRBV19|TRBJ2-1
CASSIGGGSFNEQFF
>TRBV27|TRBJ2-2
CASSQRRGTTGELFF
>TRBV20-1|TRBJ2-2
CSASPGQGRGELFF
>TRBV7-6|TRBJ2-7
CASSLEEGLEQYF
>TRBV20-1|TRBJ2-1
CSARDLGQTLNEQFF
>TRBV4-1|TRBJ1-1
CASSLSGGRNTEAFF
>TRBV20-1|TRBJ2-1
CSAANRAGYNEQFF
>TRBV20-1|TRBJ2-5
CSARAGVETQYF
>TRBV20-1|TRBJ2-3
CSARGVSGRAPDTQYF
>TRBV5-1|TRBJ1-1
CASSLGSGSYEAFF
>TRBV19|TRBJ1-1
CASSHLSGSRNTEAFF
>TRBV5-1|TRBJ1-1
CASSLDLRTNTEAFF
>TRBV28|TRBJ2-2
CASRDSRGATGELFF
>TRBV12-3/TRBV12-4|TRBJ1-2
CASSLRDARGYTF
>TRBV5-5|TRBJ2-3
CASSLGLGLADTDTQYF
>TRBV20-1|TRBJ2-7
CSVRGRGAYEQYF
>TRBV4-1|TRBJ2-2
CASSQEKRENTGELFF
>TRBV5-1|TRBJ2-1
CASSFRDRVHEQFF
>TRBV7-2|TRBJ2-2
CASSFLAGGPSAGELFF
>TRBV9|TRBJ2-1
CASSPRATSGSYEQFF
>TRBV29-1|TRBJ1-4
CSVKLPGSAEKLFF
>TRBV12-3/TRBV12-4|TRBJ2-1
CASRMGLAGNEQFF